The next 25 T cell receptor beta chains were all read from a single sample in a study of cytomegalovirus exposure and HLA in healthy donors. The PCR used 60 Vbeta and 13 Jbeta primers. Generated by immunoSEQ multiplex PCR, the TCRdb table keeps only in-frame clones and is missing some. The repertoire holds under 200,000 clones, with less than 80% as singletons. Sequenced material: PBMCs. The source of these receptors is a woman aged 25 to 39 in good health and CMV-seropositive.

This clone appeared a few times. The gene calls are TRBV11-3 and TRBJ2-7; 13 positions match TRBD2. Germline V gives CDR1 SGHNT, CDR2 YENEEA. The CDR3 is 14 amino acids. J gave up 9 bases and V 8 bases, and 10 bases lay outside the gene matches. The CDR3 spells CASGTSGAGLAQYF. The DNA for the CDR3 is TGTGCCAGCGGGACTAGCGGGGCAGGGCTCGCGCAGTACTTC.

The rearrangement uses TRBV9 and TRBJ1-1; perhaps TRBD1 as D (6 bases). Germline assignment: CDR1 SGDLS and CDR2 YYNGEE. The V gene lost 0 bases and the J gene lost 4 bases, with 10 bases spanning the gap. The CDR3 is 14 amino acids. The CDR3 DNA is TGTGCCAGCAGCGTAGCAGGGGCTGCCACTGAAGCTTTCTTT. It codes for CASSVAGAATEAFF.

J is TRBJ1-1 and V is TRBV9; the D is unclear. The CDR3 is 18 residues long. Germline loops: CDR1 SGDLS, CDR2 YYNGEE. The V end was cut by 2 bases, the J end by 3 bases, with 23 bases between. CDR3 DNA sequence: TGTGCCAGCAGCGTCGGGTCGCGGCTTCACCCCTCGGACACTGAAGCTTTCTTT. Its translation is CASSVGSRLHPSDTEAFF.

The V gene is TRBV18, the J gene TRBJ1-1, with TRBD1 as a possible D gene (6 bases). Germline V gene data show CDR1 as KGHSH and CDR2 as LQKENI. V lost 0 bases and J lost 1, with 12 bases in between. CDR3 size: 16 residues. CDR3 sequence reads: CASSPPAGAANTEAFF. CDR3 sequence (DNA): TGTGCCAGCTCACCACCGGCAGGGGCGGCGAACACTGAAGCTTTCTTT.

The rearrangement joins TRBV13 to TRBJ2-7, with D possibly matching TRBD2 (6 bases). Trimming removed 5 bases from V and 4 bases from J, with 15 bases in between. The CDR3 has 14 amino acids. The germline V gene has CDR1 PRHDT and CDR2 FYEKMQ (reference sequence). CDR3 nucleotide sequence: TGTGCCAGCAGCCTCCGTGGAGGGGCATACGAGCAGTACTTC. Its protein product is CASSLRGGAYEQYF. Drawing the rest from reference TRBV13 and TRBJ2-7, the complete variable domain is AAGVIQSPRHLIKEKRETATLKCYPIPRHDTVYWYQQGPGQDPQFLISFYEKMQSDKGSIPDRFSAQQFSDYHSELNMSSLELGDSALYFCASSLRGGAYEQYFGPGTRLTVT.

The gene calls are TRBV4-3 and TRBJ2-5; D may be TRBD1 (5 bases). Trimming removed 1 base at V and 5 bases at J, with 14 bases between. The CDR3 has 15 amino acids. Germline V gene data show CDR1 as LGHNA and CDR2 as YSLEER. Here the CDR3 DNA reads TGCGCCAGCAGCCAAGGGGGATTAGGGGTTGAGACCCAGTACTTC. Translated: CASSQGGLGVETQYF.

The chain carries TRBV2 and TRBJ2-1; the match to TRBD2 covers 7 bases. The CDR3 is 14 amino acids. Trimming took 3 bases from V and 4 from J; bases not matched to a gene: 3. Germline CDR1 SNHLY, CDR2 FYNNEI. The DNA of the CDR3 is TGTGCCAGCAGTGAGCCTAGCGGATACAATGAGCAGTTCTTC. It yields the protein CASSEPSGYNEQFF.

This chain connects TRBV6-5 to TRBJ2-1; TRBD2 is a possible D gene (5 bases). The V and J ends lost 7 bases and 3 bases respectively, with 7 bases between them. This CDR3 contains 12 residues. Germline V lookup: CDR1 MNHEY, CDR2 SVGAGI. The CDR3 sequence: CASKRHYNEQFF. The CDR3 region has the DNA TGTGCCAGCAAGCGGCACTACAATGAGCAGTTCTTC.

The rearrangement links TRBV7-7 to TRBJ1-1; D might be TRBD1 (6 bases). Trimming left V 3 bases short and J 1 base short, with 6 bases between. The CDR3 has 13 residues. Germline V gene sequence: CDR1 SSHAT, CDR2 FNYEAQ (reference sequence). The CDR3 sequence is CASSLDRNTEAFF. The CDR3 region has the DNA TGTGCCAGCAGCTTGGACAGGAACACTGAAGCTTTCTTT.

This chain connects TRBV6-1 to TRBJ1-5; a weak D match, TRBD1 (6 bases). With 10 bases removed from V and 4 bases from J, the gap between germline ends came to 17 bases. Looked up from germline, CDR1 is MNHNS and CDR2 is SASEGT. The CDR3 covers 14 residues. As DNA, the CDR3 is TGTGCCACAATCGGACAGTATCCAAATCAGCCCCAGCATTTT. Translation: CATIGQYPNQPQHF.

The J gene is TRBJ2-3, the V gene TRBV5-1, with a possible D match to TRBD1 (6 bases). This CDR3 comprises 15 residues. V was pared by 0 bases and J by 0 bases, with 8 bases between. Germline V gives CDR1 SGHRS, CDR2 YFSETQ. The CDR3 nucleotides read TGCGCCAGCAGCTTGGGACAGGAGAGCACAGATACGCAGTATTTT. Translated: CASSLGQESTDTQYF.

This chain links TRBV30 with TRBJ1-1; 8 nucleotides match TRBD1. This CDR3 contains 14 residues. Per the germline V gene, CDR1 is GTSNPN and CDR2 is SVGIG (reference sequence). Germline trimming cut 4 bases from V and 4 bases from J; bases unmatched to any gene: 8. The CDR3 protein is CAWMPTDRVTEAFF. The CDR3 DNA is TGTGCCTGGATGCCGACGGACAGGGTCACTGAAGCTTTCTTT.

The chain is built from TRBV11-2 and TRBJ2-7; a weak D match, TRBD1 (5 bases). Per germline, CDR1 SGHAT and CDR2 FQNNGV. The V and J ends lost 3 bases and 6 bases respectively, with 15 bases between them. The CDR3 runs to 14 residues. The CDR3 here is CASSLGFRDGEQYF. In DNA form, the CDR3 reads TGTGCCAGCAGCTTGGGCTTCAGGGATGGCGAGCAGTACTTC. Using reference TRBV11-2 and TRBJ2-7 for the parts outside the CDR3, the full variable domain is EAGVAQSPRYKIIEKRQSVAFWCNPISGHATLYWYQQILGQGPKLLIQFQNNGVVDDSQLPKDRFSAERLKGVDSTLKIQPAKLEDSAVYLCASSLGFRDGEQYFGPGTRLTVT.

This clone appeared a few times. V gene TRBV2 combines with J gene TRBJ2-7; unclear D gene. Deletions cut 8 bases from V and 7 bases from J, with 12 bases between. The CDR3 has 11 residues. Germline loops: CDR1 SNHLY, CDR2 FYNNEI. CDR3 loop: CASVLFGEQYF. The CDR3 bases are TGTGCCAGCGTTTTATTCGGGGAGCAGTACTTC.

V gene TRBV6-1 combines with J gene TRBJ2-2; a possible D gene is TRBD2 (6 bases). V lost 8 bases to trimming and J lost 2 bases, with 12 bases between them. The CDR3 has 14 residues. The germline gives CDR1 MNHNS, CDR2 SASEGT. In nucleotides, the CDR3 is TGTGCCAGCTTTCCGCGGGACAACACCGGGGAGCTGTTTTTT. This gives the protein CASFPRDNTGELFF.

The V gene is TRBV7-9, the J gene TRBJ2-1; 11 nucleotides agree with TRBD2. The germline V gene encodes CDR1 SEHNR and CDR2 FQNEAQ (reference sequence). The trim removed 5 bases at V and 0 bases at J, leaving 6 bases unmatched. The CDR3 runs to 17 residues. The chain's CDR3 is CASSRELAGVSYNEQFF. CDR3 sequence (DNA): TGTGCCAGCAGCCGCGAACTAGCGGGAGTCTCCTACAATGAGCAGTTCTTC. The whole variable domain, remainder taken from reference TRBV7-9 and TRBJ2-1, is DTGVSQNPRHKITKRGQNVTFRCDPISEHNRLYWYRQTLGQGPEFLTYFQNEAQLEKSRLLSDRFSAERPKGSFSTLEIQRTEQGDSAMYLCASSRELAGVSYNEQFFGPGTRLTVL.

This rearrangement joins TRBV6-5 to TRBJ2-3; 7 bases are shared with TRBD2. The CDR3 totals 14 residues. V trimming: 5 bases; J trimming: 6 bases; junction bases outside the gene matches: 8. CDR1 is MNHEY and CDR2 is SVGAGI in the germline V gene. The CDR3: CASSPWGGMDTQYF. DNA for the CDR3: TGTGCCAGCAGTCCCTGGGGAGGGATGGATACGCAGTATTTT.

This rearrangement joins TRBV14 to TRBJ1-4, with D possibly TRBD1 on 6 matching bases. The CDR3 runs 15 residues. V was cut by 4 bases and J by 2 bases, with 11 bases left in between. Germline values: CDR1 SGHDN, CDR2 FVKESK. CDR3 bases: TGTGCCAGCAGCCCAGGGGTTTCCACTAATGAAAAACTGTTTTTT. It is translated as CASSPGVSTNEKLFF. The full variable domain, its missing parts supplied by reference TRBV14 and TRBJ1-4, is EAGVTQFPSHSVIEKGQTVTLRCDPISGHDNLYWYRRVMGKEIKFLLHFVKESKQDESGMPNNRFLAERTGGTYSTLKVQPAELEDSGVYFCASSPGVSTNEKLFFGSGTQLSVL.

V and J are TRBV4-3 and TRBJ2-7; D is possibly TRBD2 (6 bases). The CDR3 spans 17 residues. Germline CDR1 and CDR2: LGHNA and YSLEER. Trimming removed 0 bases at V and 5 bases at J, with 20 bases between. CDR3 nucleotides: TGCGCCAGCAGCCAAGACCGGTGGGGAAAGGGGAGGAACGAGCAGTACTTC. Residues: CASSQDRWGKGRNEQYF.

The genes are TRBV7-9 and TRBJ2-1, with 7 bases identical to TRBD2. The length of the CDR3 is 16 residues. Germline V gene data show CDR1 as SEHNR and CDR2 as FQNEAQ (reference sequence). Trimming at V came to 4 bases and at J to 4 bases, leaving 10 bases not matched to a gene. The CDR3 is CASSSVPSGPYNEQFF. CDR3 sequence (DNA): TGTGCCAGCAGCTCTGTGCCTAGCGGTCCTTACAATGAGCAGTTCTTC.

The chain links TRBV14 to TRBJ2-1; D remains ambiguous. V was shortened by 2 bases and J by 8 bases, with 7 bases between the two germline ends. This CDR3 has 12 residues. Per germline, CDR1 SGHDN and CDR2 FVKESK. CDR3 sequence (DNA): TGTGCCAGCAGCCAAATTGGGCATGAGCAGTTCTTC. Translating gives CASSQIGHEQFF.

The chain couples TRBV4-1 to TRBJ1-1, with 8 bases identical to TRBD1. V lost 1 base to trimming and J lost 1 base; unmatched junction nucleotides: 14. This CDR3 has 19 residues. CDR1 MGHRA and CDR2 YSYEKL come from the germline V gene. CDR3 residues: CASSQAPATGGWANTEAFF. The CDR3 DNA is TGCGCCAGCAGCCAAGCCCCTGCAACAGGGGGTTGGGCGAACACTGAAGCTTTCTTT.

The V call is TRBV4-1, the J call TRBJ2-5, with D uncertain. Trimming left V 4 bases short and J 7 bases short, with 22 bases between. The germline V gene encodes CDR1 MGHRA and CDR2 YSYEKL. The CDR3 loop spans 16 amino acids. The CDR3 loop is CASSPSPQPYRATQYF. In nucleotides, the CDR3 is TGCGCCAGCAGCCCATCCCCGCAACCTTACAGAGCGACCCAGTACTTC.

The rearrangement links TRBV2 to TRBJ2-1; 8 bases map to TRBD2. From germline, CDR1 is SNHLY and CDR2 FYNNEI. The CDR3 spans 13 residues. The V segment lost 7 bases and the J segment 2 bases; nucleotides outside the gene matches: 1. The CDR3 protein is CASTGLAYNEQFF. CDR3 bases: TGTGCCAGCACGGGACTAGCCTACAATGAGCAGTTCTTC. The whole variable domain, remainder taken from reference TRBV2 and TRBJ2-1, is EPEVTQTPSHQVTQMGQEVILRCVPISNHLYFYWYRQILGQKVEFLVSFYNNEISEKSEIFDDQFSVERPDGSNFTLKIRSTKLEDSAMYFCASTGLAYNEQFFGPGTRLTVL.

The gene calls are TRBV6-6 and TRBJ1-1; a weak D match, TRBD1 (6 bases). V shed 0 bases and J shed 4 bases, with 12 bases lying between them. This CDR3 has 15 residues. Germline lookup yields CDR1 MNHNY and CDR2 SVGAGI (reference sequence). The CDR3 protein is CASSYSRGISTEAFF. The CDR3 DNA sequence: TGTGCCAGCAGTTACTCGAGGGGGATTTCCACTGAAGCTTTCTTT.